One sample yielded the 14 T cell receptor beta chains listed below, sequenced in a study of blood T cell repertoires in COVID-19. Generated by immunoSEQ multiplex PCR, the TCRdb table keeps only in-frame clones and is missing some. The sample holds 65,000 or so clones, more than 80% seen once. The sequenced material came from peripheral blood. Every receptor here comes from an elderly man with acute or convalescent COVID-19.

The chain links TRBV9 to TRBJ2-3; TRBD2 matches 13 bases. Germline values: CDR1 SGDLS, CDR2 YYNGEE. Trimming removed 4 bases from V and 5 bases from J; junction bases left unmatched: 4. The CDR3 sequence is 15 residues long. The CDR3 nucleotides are TGTGCCAGCAGCATAAGACTAGCGGGGGGAGATACGCAGTATTTT. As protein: CASSIRLAGGDTQYF.

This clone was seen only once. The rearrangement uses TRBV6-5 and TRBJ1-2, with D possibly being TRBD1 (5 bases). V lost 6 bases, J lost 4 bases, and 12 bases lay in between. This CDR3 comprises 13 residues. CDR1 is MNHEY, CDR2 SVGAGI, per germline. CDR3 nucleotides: TGTGCCAGCAGACCCGACAGCATCTATGGCTACACCTTC. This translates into CASRPDSIYGYTF.

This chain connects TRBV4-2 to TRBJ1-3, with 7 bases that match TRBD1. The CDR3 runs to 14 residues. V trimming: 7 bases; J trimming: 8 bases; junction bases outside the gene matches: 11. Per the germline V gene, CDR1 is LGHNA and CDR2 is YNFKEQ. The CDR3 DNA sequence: TGTGCCAGCAACATAGAGAGACAGGGTGACACCATATATTTT. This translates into CASNIERQGDTIYF.

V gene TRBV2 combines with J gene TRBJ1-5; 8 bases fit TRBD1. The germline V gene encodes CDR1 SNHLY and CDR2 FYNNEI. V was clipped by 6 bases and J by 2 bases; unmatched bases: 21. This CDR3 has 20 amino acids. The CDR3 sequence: CASRRGTGRGPRGGNQPQHF. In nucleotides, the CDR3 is TGTGCCAGCAGAAGGGGGACAGGCCGTGGCCCCAGGGGGGGCAATCAGCCCCAGCATTTT.

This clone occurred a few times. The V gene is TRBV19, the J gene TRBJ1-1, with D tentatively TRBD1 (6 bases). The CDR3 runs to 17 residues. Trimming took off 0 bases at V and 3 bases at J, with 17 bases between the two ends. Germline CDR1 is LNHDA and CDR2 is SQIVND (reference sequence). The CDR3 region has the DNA TGTGCCAGTAGTATAGACCGCCGGACAGAAATTCACACTGAAGCTTTCTTT. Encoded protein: CASSIDRRTEIHTEAFF.

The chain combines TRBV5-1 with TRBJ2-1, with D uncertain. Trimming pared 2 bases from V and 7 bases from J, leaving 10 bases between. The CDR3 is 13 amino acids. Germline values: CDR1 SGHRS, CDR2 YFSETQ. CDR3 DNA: TGCGCCAGCAGCTTCCTCCCTAGGAATGAGCAGTTCTTC. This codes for CASSFLPRNEQFF.

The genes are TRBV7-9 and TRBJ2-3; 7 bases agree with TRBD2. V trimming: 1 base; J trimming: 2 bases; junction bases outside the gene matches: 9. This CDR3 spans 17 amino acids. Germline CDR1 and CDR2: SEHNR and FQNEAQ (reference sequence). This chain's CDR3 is CASSLVGAGRDTDTQYF. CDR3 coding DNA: TGTGCCAGCAGCTTAGTTGGGGCTGGGAGGGACACAGATACGCAGTATTTT.

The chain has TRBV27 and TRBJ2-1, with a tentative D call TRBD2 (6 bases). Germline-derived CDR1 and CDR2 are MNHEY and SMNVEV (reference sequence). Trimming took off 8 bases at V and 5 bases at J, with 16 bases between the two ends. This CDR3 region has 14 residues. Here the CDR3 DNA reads TGTGCCAGCGGAGGGACTCGATCCAACAATGAGCAGTTCTTC. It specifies CASGGTRSNNEQFF.

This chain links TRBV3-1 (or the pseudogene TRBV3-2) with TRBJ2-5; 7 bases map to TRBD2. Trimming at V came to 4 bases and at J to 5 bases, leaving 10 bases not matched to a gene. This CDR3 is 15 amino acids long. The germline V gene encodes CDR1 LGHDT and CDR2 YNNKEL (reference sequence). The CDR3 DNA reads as TGTGCCAGCAGCCCTTCTGCGGGGGTCGGCGAGACCCAGTACTTC. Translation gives CASSPSAGVGETQYF.

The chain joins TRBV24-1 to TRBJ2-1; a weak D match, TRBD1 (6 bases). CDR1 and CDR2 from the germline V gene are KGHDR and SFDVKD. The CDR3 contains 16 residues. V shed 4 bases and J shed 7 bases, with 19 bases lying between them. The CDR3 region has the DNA TGTGCCACCAGTGACCCCGGGGCGACAGACAGGAATGAGCAGTTCTTC. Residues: CATSDPGATDRNEQFF.

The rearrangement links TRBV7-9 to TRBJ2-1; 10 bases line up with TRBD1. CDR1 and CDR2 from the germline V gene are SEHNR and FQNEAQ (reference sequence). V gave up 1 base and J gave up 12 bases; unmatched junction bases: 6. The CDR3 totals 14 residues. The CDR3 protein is CASSLEGQGPPQFF. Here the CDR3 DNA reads TGTGCCAGCAGCTTAGAGGGACAGGGGCCGCCGCAGTTCTTC.

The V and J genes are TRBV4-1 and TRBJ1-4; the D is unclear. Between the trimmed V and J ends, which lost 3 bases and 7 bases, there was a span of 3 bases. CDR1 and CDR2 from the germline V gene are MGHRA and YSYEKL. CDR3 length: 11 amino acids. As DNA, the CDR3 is TGCGCCAGCAGCCACGGTGAAAAACTGTTTTTT. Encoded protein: CASSHGEKLFF.

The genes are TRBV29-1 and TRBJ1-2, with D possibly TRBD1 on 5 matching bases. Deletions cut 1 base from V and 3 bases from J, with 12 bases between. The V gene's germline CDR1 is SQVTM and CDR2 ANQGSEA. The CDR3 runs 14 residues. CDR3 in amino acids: CSVEGRGRDYGYTF. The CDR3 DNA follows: TGCAGCGTTGAAGGGAGGGGACGGGACTATGGCTACACCTTC.

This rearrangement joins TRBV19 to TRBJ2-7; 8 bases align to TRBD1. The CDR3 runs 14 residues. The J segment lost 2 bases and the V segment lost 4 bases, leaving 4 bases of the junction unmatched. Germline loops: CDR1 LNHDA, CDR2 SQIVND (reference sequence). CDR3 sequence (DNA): TGTGCCAGTAGTAGCCGACAGGGGCCCTACGAGCAGTACTTC. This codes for CASSSRQGPYEQYF.